This TCR beta chain was obtained from a study of T cell responses to AZD1222 COVID-19 vaccine. As regards this clone: Its antigen is unidentified.

Clones were read by immunoSEQ multiplex PCR, and TCRdb kept only the in-frame ones, dropping some. The sample includes under 150,000 clones, roughly 91% of them seen just once. The V and J ends lost 2 bases and 10 bases respectively, with 11 bases between them. Per the germline V gene, CDR1 is SGHAT and CDR2 is FQNNGV. The CDR3 length is 12 residues. Study results and limitations: Sampling that yielded the repertoires occurred only after the peak T cell response. Clonal diversity was possibly underestimated; the donors were predominantly white British and more often female. Spike-specific TCR breadth and depth grew following two AZD1222 doses. It was only six AZD1222 recipients who were seropositive at baseline.

Sequenced here: peripheral blood, sampled on day 0 of AZD1222 vaccination. The genes are TRBV11-2 and TRBJ1-1; D gene uncertain. The sequence was collected from an adult in good health. CDR3 sequence (DNA): TGTGCCAGCAGCTTAAGTGGGTTGGGAGCTTTCTTT. Translating gives CASSLSGLGAFF.